This passage covers 10 T cell receptor beta chains from one sample sequenced in a study of T-cell reconstitution after alpha-beta-depleted transplantation in children. Unique molecular identifiers featured in how the TCRbeta library was prepared. TCRdb re-called the PCR reads with MiXCR, one entry per CDR3 protein. The sample has 750,000 to 950,000 distinct CDR3 sequences; about 15% are singletons. Material: PBMCs, mostly from graft donor cells, obtained 360 days after TCRalphabeta/CD19-depleted stem cell transplant. The receptors here all came from a male patient between 10 and 17 years old who had a stem cell transplant for acute lymphoblastic leukemia, so the T cells may come from the graft donor.

A few counts support this clonotype. The rearrangement joins TRBV3-1 to TRBJ2-1; D is unresolved. From germline, CDR1 is LGHDT and CDR2 YNNKEL (reference sequence). Trimming shortened V by 1 base and J by 7 bases, and 11 bases separated the two germline ends. The CDR3 covers 14 residues. CDR3 loop: CASSQGVKGNEQFF. CDR3 DNA: TGTGCCAGCAGCCAAGGAGTTAAAGGAAATGAGCAGTTCTTC.

The chain joins TRBV7-2 to TRBJ2-1, with D unclear. The V end was cut by 2 bases, the J end by 3 bases, with 5 bases between. CDR3 length: 13 amino acids. Looked up from germline, CDR1 is SGHTA and CDR2 is FQGNSA. CDR3 amino acids: CASSLNDYNEQFF. The CDR3 DNA follows: TGTGCCAGCAGCTTAAACGACTACAATGAGCAGTTCTTC.

This sequence joins TRBV29-1 and TRBJ1-1; D not certain. V shed 3 bases and J shed 11 bases, with 19 bases lying between them. Germline assignment: CDR1 SQVTM and CDR2 ANQGSEA. There are 13 residues in the CDR3. CDR3 sequence: CSVEGRLTLKAFF. The CDR3 coding sequence is TGCAGCGTTGAGGGCAGGCTTACCCTAAAGGCTTTCTTT.

This clonotype turned up a few times. The V and J genes are TRBV11-2 and TRBJ2-1; TRBD1 aligns across 7 bases. Germline CDR1 is SGHAT and CDR2 is FQNNGV. Trimming at V came to 4 bases and at J to 7 bases, leaving 7 bases not matched to a gene. The CDR3 spans 14 residues. CDR3 loop: CASSSTRGKNEQFF. In nucleotides, the CDR3 is TGTGCCAGCAGCTCGACCAGGGGGAAAAATGAGCAGTTCTTC.

The table lists this clonotype with many counts. The rearrangement uses TRBV7-7 and TRBJ2-5; the match to TRBD2 covers 8 bases. V shed 1 base and J 5 bases; nucleotides not matched to a gene: 15. Germline assignment: CDR1 SSHAT and CDR2 FNYEAQ (reference sequence). This CDR3 contains 18 residues. The CDR3, as DNA: TGTGCCAGCAGCTTAGGCTGGTTAGCGGGAATGGTTTTGGAGACCCAGTACTTC. This sequence encodes CASSLGWLAGMVLETQYF.

The rearrangement uses TRBV6-2 or TRBV6-3 and TRBJ2-7, with D uncertain. Trimming took off 4 bases at V and 2 bases at J, with 33 bases between the two ends. This CDR3 has 21 amino acids. CDR1 is MNHEY and CDR2 is SVGEGT in the germline V gene. CDR3 sequence reads: CASSFIEVLEVCDELTYEQYF. CDR3 nucleotide sequence: TGTGCCAGCAGTTTCATCGAGGTGTTGGAAGTTTGCGACGAGCTAACCTACGAGCAGTACTTC.

This clonotype was observed at least ten times. V is TRBV5-1 and J is TRBJ2-1; 11 bases match TRBD2. The CDR3 extends over 15 amino acids. CDR1 is SGHRS, CDR2 YFSETQ, per germline. The V segment lost 4 bases and the J segment 4 bases; nucleotides outside the gene matches: 4. The DNA of the CDR3 is TGCGCCAGCAGCCTTAGCGGGGGGGATTACAATGAGCAGTTCTTC. As protein: CASSLSGGDYNEQFF.

The CDR3 DNA reads TGCAGTGCTAGAGATCCGGGACTAGCGGGAGAACGCTACAATGAGCAGTTCTTC. Encoded protein: CSARDPGLAGERYNEQFF. The chain is built from TRBV20-1 and TRBJ2-1, with 14 bases aligning to TRBD2. CDR1 and CDR2 from the germline V gene are DFQATT and SNEGSKA (reference sequence). V shed 0 bases and J 3 bases; nucleotides not matched to a gene: 7. This CDR3 spans 18 amino acids.

This clonotype was detected a few times. The chain combines TRBV5-1 with TRBJ2-7; 8 bases line up with TRBD2. Germline V CDR1 and CDR2: SGHRS, YFSETQ. The CDR3 sequence is 16 residues long. V dropped 6 bases and J dropped 7; count of bases not matched to a gene: 18. CDR3 amino acids: CASNKAGGSNVYEQYF. The CDR3 nucleotides are TGCGCCAGCAACAAGGCGGGAGGATCAAATGTCTATGAGCAGTACTTC.

This clonotype was recorded a few times. This chain joins TRBV11-2 and TRBJ2-2; possible D gene TRBD1, 6 bases. Germline CDR1 is SGHAT and CDR2 is FQNNGV. The length of the CDR3 is 15 residues. Trimming pared 0 bases from V and 9 bases from J, leaving 14 bases between. Here the CDR3 reads CASSLEGATTRELFF. In nucleotides, the CDR3 is TGTGCCAGCAGCTTAGAGGGGGCCACAACCCGGGAGCTGTTTTTT.